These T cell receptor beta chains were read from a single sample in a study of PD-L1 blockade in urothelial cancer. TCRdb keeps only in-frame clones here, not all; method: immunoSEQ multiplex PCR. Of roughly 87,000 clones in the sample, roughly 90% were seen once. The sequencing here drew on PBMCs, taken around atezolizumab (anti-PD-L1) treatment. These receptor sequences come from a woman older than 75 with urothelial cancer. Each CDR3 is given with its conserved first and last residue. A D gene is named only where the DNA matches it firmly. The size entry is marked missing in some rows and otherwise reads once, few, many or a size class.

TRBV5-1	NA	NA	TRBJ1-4	CASSLAGVREKLFF	TGCGCCAGCAGCTTGGCAGGGGTTCGTGAAAAACTGTTTTTT
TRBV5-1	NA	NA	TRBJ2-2	CASLDSTSGAGELFF	TGCGCCAGCCTAGATAGTACCTCGGGAGCCGGGGAGCTGTTTTTT
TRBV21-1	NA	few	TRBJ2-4	CASSPHSGQGESKNIQYF	TGTGCCAGCAGCCCACACTCTGGACAGGGGGAGTCTAAAAACATTCAGTACTTC
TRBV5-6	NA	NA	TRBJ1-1	CASSSPGVRTEAFF	TGTGCCAGCAGCTCCCCCGGGGTTCGGACTGAAGCTTTCTTT
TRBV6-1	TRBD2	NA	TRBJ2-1	CASRTSGRYNEQFF	TGTGCCAGCAGGACTAGCGGGCGATACAATGAGCAGTTCTTC
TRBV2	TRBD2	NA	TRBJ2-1	CASREVAGYNEQFF	TGTGCCAGCAGGGAGGTAGCGGGGTACAATGAGCAGTTCTTC
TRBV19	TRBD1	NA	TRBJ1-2	CASRGTGNNYGYTF	TGTGCCAGTCGGGGGACAGGGAATAACTATGGCTACACCTTC
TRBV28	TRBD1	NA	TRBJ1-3	CASSRQGSGNTIYF	TGTGCCAGCAGTCGACAGGGGTCTGGAAACACCATATATTTT
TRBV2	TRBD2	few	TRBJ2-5	CASSVRLTSGSLETQYF	TGTGCCAGCAGTGTCCGTCTGACTAGCGGGAGTTTAGAGACCCAGTACTTC
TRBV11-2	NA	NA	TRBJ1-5	CASSLEGASNQPQHF	TGTGCCAGCAGCTTAGAAGGGGCTAGCAATCAGCCCCAGCATTTT
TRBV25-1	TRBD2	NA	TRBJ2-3	CASRVGSGSGDTQYF	TGTGCCAGCAGGGTCGGGAGCGGGAGTGGAGATACGCAGTATTTT
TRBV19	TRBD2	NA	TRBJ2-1	CASSPRLAGVGSYNEQFF	TGTGCCAGTAGTCCGCGATTAGCGGGAGTAGGGTCCTACAATGAGCAGTTCTTC
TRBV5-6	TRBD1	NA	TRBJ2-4	CASSLGQGAAKNIQYF	TGTGCCAGCAGCTTGGGACAGGGGGCGGCCAAAAACATTCAGTACTTC
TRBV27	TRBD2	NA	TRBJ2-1	CASSRGLVREGEQFF	TGTGCCAGCAGTAGAGGACTAGTAAGGGAGGGTGAGCAGTTCTTC
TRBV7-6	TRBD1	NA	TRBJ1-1	CASSLSTGGATEAFF	TGTGCCAGCAGCTTGTCTACAGGGGGCGCGACTGAAGCTTTCTTT
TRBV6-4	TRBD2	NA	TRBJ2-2	CASSDRGGRNTGELFF	TGTGCCAGCAGTGACCGCGGGGGTAGGAACACCGGGGAGCTGTTTTTT
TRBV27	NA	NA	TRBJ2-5	CASSRVGAQETQYF	TGTGCCAGCAGTCGGGTAGGAGCCCAAGAGACCCAGTACTTC
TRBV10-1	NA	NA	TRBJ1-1	CASSPDTNTEAFF	TGCGCCAGCAGCCCCGACACGAACACTGAAGCTTTCTTT
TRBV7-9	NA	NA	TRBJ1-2	CASSLAAGTYGYTF	TGTGCCAGCAGCTTAGCGGCAGGGACATATGGCTACACCTTC
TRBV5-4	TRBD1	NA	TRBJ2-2	CASSTGTGKAGELFF	TGTGCCAGCAGCACCGGGACAGGAAAGGCCGGGGAGCTGTTTTTT
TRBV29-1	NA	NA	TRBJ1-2	CSVAAPRNQGGYTF	TGCAGCGTTGCGGCCCCGAGGAACCAGGGGGGCTACACCTTC
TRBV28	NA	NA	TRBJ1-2	CASTALRGKVYGYTF	TGTGCCAGCACCGCGCTTCGAGGCAAAGTTTACGGCTACACCTTC
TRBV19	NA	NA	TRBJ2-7	CASKGIDYEQYF	TGTGCCAGTAAGGGGATCGACTACGAGCAGTACTTC
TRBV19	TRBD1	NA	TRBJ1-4	CASSPTGTGEKLFF	TGTGCCAGTAGCCCCACCGGGACAGGCGAAAAACTGTTTTTT
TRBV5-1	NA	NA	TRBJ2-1	CASSPQGSSYNEQFF	TGCGCCAGCAGCCCTCAGGGGTCGTCGTACAATGAGCAGTTCTTC
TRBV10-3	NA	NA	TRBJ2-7	CAISGALRYEQYF	TGTGCCATCAGTGGAGCCTTACGCTACGAGCAGTACTTC
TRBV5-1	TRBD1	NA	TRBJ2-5	CASSRMQGVQETQYF	TGCGCCAGCAGCAGAATGCAGGGGGTCCAAGAGACCCAGTACTTC
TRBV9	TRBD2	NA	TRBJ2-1	CASSVTGTSVEQFF	TGTGCCAGCAGCGTTACCGGGACTAGCGTTGAGCAGTTCTTC
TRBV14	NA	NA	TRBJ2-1	CASSPRLNNEQFF	TGTGCCAGCAGCCCCAGACTGAACAATGAGCAGTTCTTC
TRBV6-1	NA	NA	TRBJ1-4	CASSDLRGNEKLFF	TGTGCCAGCAGTGACTTGCGAGGGAATGAAAAACTGTTTTTT
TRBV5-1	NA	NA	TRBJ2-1	CASSLGGGSGYNEQFF	TGCGCCAGCAGCTTGGGGGGGGGCAGCGGCTACAATGAGCAGTTCTTC
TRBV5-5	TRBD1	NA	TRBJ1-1	CASSPGQGSLAEAFF	TGTGCCAGCAGCCCGGGACAGGGGAGTCTGGCTGAAGCTTTCTTT
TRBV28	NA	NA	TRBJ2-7	CASRLLDSSYEQYF	TGTGCCAGCAGGCTTCTGGACAGCTCCTACGAGCAGTACTTC
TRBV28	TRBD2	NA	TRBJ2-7	CASSPTGTSGIERSYEQYF	TGTGCCAGCAGTCCGACCGGGACTAGCGGGATAGAGAGATCCTACGAGCAGTACTTC
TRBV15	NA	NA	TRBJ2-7	CATSRDLAYEQYF	TGTGCCACCAGCAGAGACCTTGCCTACGAGCAGTACTTC
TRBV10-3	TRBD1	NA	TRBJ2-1	CAISESQGGYNEQFF	TGTGCCATCAGTGAGTCACAGGGGGGTTACAATGAGCAGTTCTTC
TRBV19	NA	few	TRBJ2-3	CASNAFPTDTQYF	TGTGCCAGTAACGCGTTTCCCACAGATACGCAGTATTTT
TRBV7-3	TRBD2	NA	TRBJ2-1	CASSLTGGSSYNEQFF	TGTGCCAGCAGCTTAACGGGCGGGAGCTCCTACAATGAGCAGTTCTTC
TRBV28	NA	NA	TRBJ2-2	CATLGETNTGELFF	TGTGCCACGCTCGGAGAGACGAACACCGGGGAGCTGTTTTTT
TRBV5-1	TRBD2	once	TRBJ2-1	CASSLGARLAGDSYNEQFF	TGCGCCAGCAGCTTGGGGGCCCGACTAGCGGGGGACTCCTACAATGAGCAGTTCTTC
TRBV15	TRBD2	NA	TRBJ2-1	CATSSPPGLAVAGAYNEQFF	TGTGCCACCAGCAGCCCCCCAGGGTTAGCGGTCGCGGGGGCCTACAATGAGCAGTTCTTC
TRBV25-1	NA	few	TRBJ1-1	CASSDSYGTEAFF	TGTGCCAGCAGTGACAGTTATGGCACTGAAGCTTTCTTT
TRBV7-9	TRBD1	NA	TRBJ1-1	CASSFDRGGTEAFF	TGTGCCAGCAGCTTCGACAGGGGTGGCACTGAAGCTTTCTTT
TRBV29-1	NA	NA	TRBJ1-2	CSGGGGNYGYTF	TGCAGCGGGGGGGGAGGGAACTATGGCTACACCTTC
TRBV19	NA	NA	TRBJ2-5	CASSIGNRQTQYF	TGTGCCAGTAGTATAGGAAACAGACAGACCCAGTACTTC
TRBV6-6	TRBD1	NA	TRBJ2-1	CASSYPDRGHEQFF	TGTGCCAGCAGTTACCCGGACAGGGGACATGAGCAGTTCTTC
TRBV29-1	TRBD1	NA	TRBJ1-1	CSVSGTGGRPLEAFF	TGCAGCGTTTCCGGGACAGGGGGCCGGCCACTTGAAGCTTTCTTT